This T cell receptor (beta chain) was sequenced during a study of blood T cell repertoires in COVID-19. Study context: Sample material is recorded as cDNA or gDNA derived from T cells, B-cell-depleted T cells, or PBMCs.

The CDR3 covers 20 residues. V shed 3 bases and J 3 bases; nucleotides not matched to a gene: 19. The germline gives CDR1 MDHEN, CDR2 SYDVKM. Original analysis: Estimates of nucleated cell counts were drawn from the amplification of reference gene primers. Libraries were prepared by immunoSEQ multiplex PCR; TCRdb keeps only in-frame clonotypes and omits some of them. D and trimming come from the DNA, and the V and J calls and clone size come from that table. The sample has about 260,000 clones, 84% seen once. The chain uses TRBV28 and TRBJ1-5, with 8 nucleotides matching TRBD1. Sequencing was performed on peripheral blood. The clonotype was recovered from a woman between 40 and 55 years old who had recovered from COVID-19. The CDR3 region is CASSLTGTGPLGSLNQPQHF. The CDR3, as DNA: TGTGCCAGCAGTTTGACCGGGACAGGACCTCTGGGCAGCCTCAATCAGCCCCAGCATTTT.